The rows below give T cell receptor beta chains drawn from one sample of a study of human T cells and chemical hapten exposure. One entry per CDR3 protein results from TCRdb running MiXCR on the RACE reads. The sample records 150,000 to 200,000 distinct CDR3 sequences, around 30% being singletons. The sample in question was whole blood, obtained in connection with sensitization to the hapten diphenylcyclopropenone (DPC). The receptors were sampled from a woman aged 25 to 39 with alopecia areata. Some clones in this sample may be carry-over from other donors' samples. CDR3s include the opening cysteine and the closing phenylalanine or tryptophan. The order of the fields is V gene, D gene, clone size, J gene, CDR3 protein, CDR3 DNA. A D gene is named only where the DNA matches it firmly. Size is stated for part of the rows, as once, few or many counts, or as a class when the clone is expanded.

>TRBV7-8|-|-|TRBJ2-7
CASSSTYSYEQYF
TGTGCCAGCAGCTCGACATACTCCTACGAGCAGTACTTC
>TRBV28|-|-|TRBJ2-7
CASSLSIYEQYF
TGTGCCAGCAGTTTATCGATCTACGAGCAGTACTTC
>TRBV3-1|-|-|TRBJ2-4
CASSQDRDIQYF
TGTGCCAGCAGCCAAGATCGGGACATTCAGTACTTC
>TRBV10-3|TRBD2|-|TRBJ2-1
CGSYSGINEQFF
TGTGGATCCTATAGCGGGATAAATGAGCAGTTCTTC
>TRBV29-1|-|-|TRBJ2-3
CSVAVSADTQYF
TGCAGCGTTGCCGTGAGCGCAGATACGCAGTATTTT
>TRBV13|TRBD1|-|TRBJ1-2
CASSLVDRRANYGYTF
TGTGCCAGCAGCTTAGTGGACAGGCGAGCTAACTATGGCTACACCTTC
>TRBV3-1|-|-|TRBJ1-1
CASSPWSGNTEAFF
TGTGCCAGCAGCCCCTGGTCGGGTAACACTGAAGCTTTCTTT
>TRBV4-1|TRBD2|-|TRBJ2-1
CASSRNPGTSGSEQFF
TGCGCCAGCAGCCGTAACCCCGGGACTAGCGGGAGTGAGCAGTTCTTC
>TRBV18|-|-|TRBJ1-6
CASSRDRNPDNSPLHF
TGTGCCAGCTCACGAGACAGGAACCCAGATAATTCACCCCTCCACTTT
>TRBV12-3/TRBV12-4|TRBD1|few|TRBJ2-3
CASSFYDRGTDTQYF
TGTGCCAGCAGTTTTTATGACAGGGGGACAGATACGCAGTATTTT